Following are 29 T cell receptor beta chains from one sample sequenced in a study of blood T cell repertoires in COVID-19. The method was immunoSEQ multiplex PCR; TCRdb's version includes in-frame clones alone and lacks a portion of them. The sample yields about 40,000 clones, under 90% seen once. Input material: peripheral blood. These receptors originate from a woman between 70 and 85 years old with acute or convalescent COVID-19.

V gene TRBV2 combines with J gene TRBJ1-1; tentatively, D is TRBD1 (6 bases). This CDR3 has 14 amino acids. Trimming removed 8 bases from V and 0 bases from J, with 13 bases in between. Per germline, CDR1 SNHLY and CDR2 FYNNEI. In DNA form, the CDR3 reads TGTGCCAGCCAATATGACAGGATGAACACTGAAGCTTTCTTT. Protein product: CASQYDRMNTEAFF.

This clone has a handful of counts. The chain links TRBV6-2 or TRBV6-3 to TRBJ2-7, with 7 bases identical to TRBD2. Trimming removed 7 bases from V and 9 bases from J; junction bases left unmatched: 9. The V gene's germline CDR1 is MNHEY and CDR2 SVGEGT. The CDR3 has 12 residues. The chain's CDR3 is CASNPRAGRQYF. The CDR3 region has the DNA TGTGCCAGCAACCCTCGAGCGGGGCGGCAGTACTTC.

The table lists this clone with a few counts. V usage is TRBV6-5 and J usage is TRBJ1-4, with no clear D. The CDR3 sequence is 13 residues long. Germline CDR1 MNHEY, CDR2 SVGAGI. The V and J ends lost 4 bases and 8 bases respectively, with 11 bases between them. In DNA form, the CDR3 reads TGTGCCAGCAGTTCCTACCGCGGGGAAAAACTGTTTTTT. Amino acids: CASSSYRGEKLFF.

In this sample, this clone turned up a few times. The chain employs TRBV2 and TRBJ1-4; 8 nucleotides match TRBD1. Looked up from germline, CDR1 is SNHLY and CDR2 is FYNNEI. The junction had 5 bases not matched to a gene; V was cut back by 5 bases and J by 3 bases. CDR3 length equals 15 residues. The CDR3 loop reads CASSRQGNANEKLFF. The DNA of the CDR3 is TGTGCCAGCAGTCGACAGGGGAACGCTAATGAAAAACTGTTTTTT. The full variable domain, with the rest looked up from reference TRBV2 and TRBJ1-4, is EPEVTQTPSHQVTQMGQEVILRCVPISNHLYFYWYRQILGQKVEFLVSFYNNEISEKSEIFDDQFSVERPDGSNFTLKIRSTKLEDSAMYFCASSRQGNANEKLFFGSGTQLSVL.

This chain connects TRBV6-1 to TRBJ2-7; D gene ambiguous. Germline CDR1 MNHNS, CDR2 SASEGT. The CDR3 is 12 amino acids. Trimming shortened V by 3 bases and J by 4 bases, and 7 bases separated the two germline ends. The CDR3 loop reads CASSDAWYEQYF. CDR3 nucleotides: TGTGCCAGCAGTGACGCGTGGTACGAGCAGTACTTC.

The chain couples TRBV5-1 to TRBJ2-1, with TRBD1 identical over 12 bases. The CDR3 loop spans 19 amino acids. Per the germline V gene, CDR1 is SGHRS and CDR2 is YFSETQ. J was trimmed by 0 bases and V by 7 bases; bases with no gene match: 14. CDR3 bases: TGCGCCAGCTCCGGGACAGGGGGCTTTACAGCGTTCTCCTACAATGAGCAGTTCTTC. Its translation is CASSGTGGFTAFSYNEQFF.

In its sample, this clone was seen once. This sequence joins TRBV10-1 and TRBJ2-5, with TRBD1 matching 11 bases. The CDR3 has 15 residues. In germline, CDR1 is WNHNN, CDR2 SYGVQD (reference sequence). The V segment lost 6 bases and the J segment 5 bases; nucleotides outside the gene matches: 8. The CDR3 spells CASSAGTGGRETQYF. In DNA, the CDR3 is TGCGCCAGCAGCGCCGGGACAGGGGGTCGGGAGACCCAGTACTTC.

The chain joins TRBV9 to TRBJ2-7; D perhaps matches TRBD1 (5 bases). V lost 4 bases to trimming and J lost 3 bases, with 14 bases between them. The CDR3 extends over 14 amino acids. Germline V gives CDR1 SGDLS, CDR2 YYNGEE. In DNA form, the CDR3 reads TGTGCCAGCAGCCCACAAGGGGCCTACTACGAGCAGTACTTC. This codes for CASSPQGAYYEQYF. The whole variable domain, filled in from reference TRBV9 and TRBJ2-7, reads DSGVTQTPKHLITATGQRVTLRCSPRSGDLSVYWYQQSLDQGLQFLIQYYNGEERAKGNILERFSAQQFPDLHSELNLSSLELGDSALYFCASSPQGAYYEQYFGPGTRLTVT.

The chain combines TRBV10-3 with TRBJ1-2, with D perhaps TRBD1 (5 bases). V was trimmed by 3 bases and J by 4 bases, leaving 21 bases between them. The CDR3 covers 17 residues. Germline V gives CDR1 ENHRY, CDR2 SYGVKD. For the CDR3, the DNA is TGTGCCATCAGTGACTCGGCCAGGGCTGGACGAGGCTATGGCTACACCTTC. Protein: CAISDSARAGRGYGYTF.

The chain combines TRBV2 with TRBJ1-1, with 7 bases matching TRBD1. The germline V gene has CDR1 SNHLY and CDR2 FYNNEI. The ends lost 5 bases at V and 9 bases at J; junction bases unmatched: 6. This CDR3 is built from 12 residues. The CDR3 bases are TGTGCCAGCAGTCAGGGACAGCGTAAAGCTTTCTTT. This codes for CASSQGQRKAFF.

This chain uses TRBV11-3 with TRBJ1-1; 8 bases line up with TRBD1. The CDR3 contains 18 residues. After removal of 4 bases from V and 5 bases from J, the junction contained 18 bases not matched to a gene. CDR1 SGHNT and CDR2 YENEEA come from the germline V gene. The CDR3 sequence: CASSSARGHVSTGTEAFF. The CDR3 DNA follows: TGTGCCAGCAGCTCGGCCAGGGGGCACGTTAGTACTGGGACTGAAGCTTTCTTT. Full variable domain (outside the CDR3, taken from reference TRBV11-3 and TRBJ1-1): EAGVVQSPRYKIIEKKQPVAFWCNPISGHNTLYWYLQNLGQGPELLIRYENEEAVDDSQLPKDRFSAERLKGVDSTLKIQPAELGDSAVYLCASSSARGHVSTGTEAFFGQGTRLTVV.

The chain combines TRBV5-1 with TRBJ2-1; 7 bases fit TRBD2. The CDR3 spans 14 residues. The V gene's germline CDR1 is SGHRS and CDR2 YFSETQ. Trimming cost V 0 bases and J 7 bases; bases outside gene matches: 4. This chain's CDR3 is CASSLGEGENEQFF. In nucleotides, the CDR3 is TGCGCCAGCAGCTTGGGGGAGGGCGAGAATGAGCAGTTCTTC.

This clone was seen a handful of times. CDR3: CASSIARESPYEQYF. The CDR3 DNA reads TGTGCCAGTAGTATAGCCCGAGAGAGTCCCTACGAGCAGTACTTC. The chain is built from TRBV19 and TRBJ2-7; D remains ambiguous. Germline V gene sequence: CDR1 LNHDA, CDR2 SQIVND (reference sequence). Trimming took 1 base from V and 2 from J, leaving 12 bases between them. CDR3 length: 15 amino acids. Based on the CDR3 plus reference TRBV19 and TRBJ2-7, the full variable domain is DGGITQSPKYLFRKEGQNVTLSCEQNLNHDAMYWYRQDPGQGLRLIYYSQIVNDFQKGDIAEGYSVSREKKESFPLTVTSAQKNPTAFYLCASSIARESPYEQYFGPGTRLTVT.

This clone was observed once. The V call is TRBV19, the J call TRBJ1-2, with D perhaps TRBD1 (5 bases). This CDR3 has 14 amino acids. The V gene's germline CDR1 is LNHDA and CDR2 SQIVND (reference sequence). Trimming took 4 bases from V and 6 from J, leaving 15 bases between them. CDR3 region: CASSSGRAFHGYTF. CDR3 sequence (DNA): TGTGCCAGTAGTAGCGGCAGGGCGTTCCATGGCTACACCTTC. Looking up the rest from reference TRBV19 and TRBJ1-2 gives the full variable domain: DGGITQSPKYLFRKEGQNVTLSCEQNLNHDAMYWYRQDPGQGLRLIYYSQIVNDFQKGDIAEGYSVSREKKESFPLTVTSAQKNPTAFYLCASSSGRAFHGYTFGSGTRLTVV.

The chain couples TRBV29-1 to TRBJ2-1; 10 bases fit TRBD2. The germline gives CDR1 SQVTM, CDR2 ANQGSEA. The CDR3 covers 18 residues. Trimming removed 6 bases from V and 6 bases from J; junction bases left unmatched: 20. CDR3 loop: CSVTRGAGGTLLGNEQFF. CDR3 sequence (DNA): TGCAGCGTAACCCGCGGAGCGGGAGGGACCCTACTAGGCAATGAGCAGTTCTTC.

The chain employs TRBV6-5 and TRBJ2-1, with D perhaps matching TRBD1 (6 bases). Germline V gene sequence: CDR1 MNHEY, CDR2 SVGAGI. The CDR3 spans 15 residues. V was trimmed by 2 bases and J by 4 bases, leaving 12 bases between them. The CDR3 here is CASSYTGTQYNEQFF. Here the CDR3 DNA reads TGTGCCAGCAGTTACACCGGGACACAGTACAATGAGCAGTTCTTC.

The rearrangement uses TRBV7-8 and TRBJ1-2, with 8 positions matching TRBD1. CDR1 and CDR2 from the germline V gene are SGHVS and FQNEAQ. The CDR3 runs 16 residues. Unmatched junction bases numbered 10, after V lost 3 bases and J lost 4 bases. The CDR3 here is CASSFLQQGGGYGYTF. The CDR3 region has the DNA TGTGCCAGCAGCTTCCTTCAACAGGGGGGTGGCTATGGCTACACCTTC.

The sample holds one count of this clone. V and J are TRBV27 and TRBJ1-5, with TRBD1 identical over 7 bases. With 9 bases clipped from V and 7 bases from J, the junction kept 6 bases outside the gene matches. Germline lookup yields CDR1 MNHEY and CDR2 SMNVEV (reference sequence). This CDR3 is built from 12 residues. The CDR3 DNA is TGTGCCAGTTCGACAGGGAAGCAGCCCCAGCATTTT. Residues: CASSTGKQPQHF.

CDR3 region: CASSARDRGYGYTF. The CDR3 DNA reads TGTGCCAGCAGCGCGAGGGACAGGGGCTATGGCTACACCTTC. The rearrangement uses TRBV9 and TRBJ1-2, with TRBD1 identical over 10 bases. Germline V gene sequence: CDR1 SGDLS, CDR2 YYNGEE. This CDR3 is 14 amino acids long. V lost 3 bases and J lost 4; bases outside the gene matches: 3.

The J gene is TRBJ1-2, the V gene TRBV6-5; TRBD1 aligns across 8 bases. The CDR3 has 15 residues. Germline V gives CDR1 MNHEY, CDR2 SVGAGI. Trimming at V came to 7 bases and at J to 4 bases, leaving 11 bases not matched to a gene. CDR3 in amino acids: CASMGRGRFAYGYTF. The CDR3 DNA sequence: TGTGCCAGCATGGGCAGGGGGCGGTTCGCCTATGGCTACACCTTC.

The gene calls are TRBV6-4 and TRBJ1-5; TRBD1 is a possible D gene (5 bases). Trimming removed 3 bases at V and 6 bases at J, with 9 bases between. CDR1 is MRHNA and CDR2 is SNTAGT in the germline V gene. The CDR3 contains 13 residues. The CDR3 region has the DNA TGTGCCAGCAGTGAAGGGGAGGGTCAGCCCCAGCATTTT. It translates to CASSEGEGQPQHF.

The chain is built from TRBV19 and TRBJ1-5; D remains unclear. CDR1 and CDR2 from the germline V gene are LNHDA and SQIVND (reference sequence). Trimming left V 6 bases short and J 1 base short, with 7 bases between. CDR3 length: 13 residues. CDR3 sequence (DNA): TGTGCCAGTAGCCACATGAGCAATCAGCCCCAGCATTTT. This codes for CASSHMSNQPQHF. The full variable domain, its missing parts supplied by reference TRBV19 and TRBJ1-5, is DGGITQSPKYLFRKEGQNVTLSCEQNLNHDAMYWYRQDPGQGLRLIYYSQIVNDFQKGDIAEGYSVSREKKESFPLTVTSAQKNPTAFYLCASSHMSNQPQHFGDGTRLSIL.

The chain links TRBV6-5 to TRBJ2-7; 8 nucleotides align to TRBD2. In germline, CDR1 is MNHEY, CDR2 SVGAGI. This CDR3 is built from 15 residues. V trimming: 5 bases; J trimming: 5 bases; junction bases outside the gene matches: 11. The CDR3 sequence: CASSRVGLEVDEQYF. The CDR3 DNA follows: TGTGCCAGCAGTCGGGTGGGACTAGAAGTCGACGAGCAGTACTTC.

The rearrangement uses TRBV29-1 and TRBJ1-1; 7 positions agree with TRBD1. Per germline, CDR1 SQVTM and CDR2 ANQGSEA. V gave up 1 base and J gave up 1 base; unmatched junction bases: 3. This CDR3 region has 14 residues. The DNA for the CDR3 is TGCAGCGTTGAAGGTGGACAGGCGAACACTGAAGCTTTCTTT. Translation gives CSVEGGQANTEAFF. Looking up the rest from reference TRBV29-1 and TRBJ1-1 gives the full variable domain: SAVISQKPSRDICQRGTSLTIQCQVDSQVTMMFWYRQQPGQSLTLIATANQGSEATYESGFVIDKFPISRPNLTFSTLTVSNMSPEDSSIYLCSVEGGQANTEAFFGQGTRLTVV.

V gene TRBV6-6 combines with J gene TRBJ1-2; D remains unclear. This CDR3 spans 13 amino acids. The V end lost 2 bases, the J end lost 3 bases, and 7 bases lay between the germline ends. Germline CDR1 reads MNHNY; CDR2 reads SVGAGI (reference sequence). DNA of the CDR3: TGTGCCAGCAGTTACAAGGAGGACTATGGCTACACCTTC. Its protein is CASSYKEDYGYTF.

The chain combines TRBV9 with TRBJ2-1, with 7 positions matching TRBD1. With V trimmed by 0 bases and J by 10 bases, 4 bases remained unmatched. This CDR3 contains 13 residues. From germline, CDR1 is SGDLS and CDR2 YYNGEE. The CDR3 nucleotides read TGTGCCAGCAGCGTAGGGCGAGGGGGCGAGCAGTTCTTC. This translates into CASSVGRGGEQFF.

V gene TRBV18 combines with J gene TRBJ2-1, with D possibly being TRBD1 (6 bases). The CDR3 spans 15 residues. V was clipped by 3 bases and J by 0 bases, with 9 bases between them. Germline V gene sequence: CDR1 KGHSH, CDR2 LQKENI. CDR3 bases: TGTGCCAGCTCACCCACGGACAGCTCCTACAATGAGCAGTTCTTC. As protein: CASSPTDSSYNEQFF.

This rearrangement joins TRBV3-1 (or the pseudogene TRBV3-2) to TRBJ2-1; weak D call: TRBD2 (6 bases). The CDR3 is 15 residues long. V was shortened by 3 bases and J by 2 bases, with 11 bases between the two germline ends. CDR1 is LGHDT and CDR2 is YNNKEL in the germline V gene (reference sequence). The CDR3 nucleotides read TGTGCCAGCAGCCACGGACTACACACCTACAATGAGCAGTTCTTC. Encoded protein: CASSHGLHTYNEQFF.

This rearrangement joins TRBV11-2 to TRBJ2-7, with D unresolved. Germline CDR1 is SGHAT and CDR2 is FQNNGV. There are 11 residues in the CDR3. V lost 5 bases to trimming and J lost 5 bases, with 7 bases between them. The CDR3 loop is CASSPSDEQYF. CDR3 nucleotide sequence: TGTGCCAGCAGCCCCTCGGACGAGCAGTACTTC.